The rows below give T cell receptor beta chains drawn from one sample of a study of control samples from healthy donors and cancer patients. The data were produced by immunoSEQ multiplex PCR, yet TCRdb's version contains in-frame clones alone and is incomplete. The sample holds about 95,000 clones, about 82% seen once. Material: blood. These receptors were obtained from a man aged 25 to 45 in good health. The CDR3 runs from the conserved cysteine through the conserved F or W. Fields, in order: D gene, J gene, clone size, V gene, CDR3 length, CDR3 protein, CDR3 DNA. D genes are given only for firm matches. A row's size may be missing; if present it is once, few, many or a size class.

d_gene: .; j_gene: TRBJ2-7; abundance: few; v_gene: TRBV6-5; len: 13; CDR3aa: CASIDSDSYEQYF; CDR3nt: TGTGCCAGCATAGACAGTGACTCCTACGAGCAGTACTTC
d_gene: .; j_gene: TRBJ1-2; abundance: .; v_gene: TRBV18; len: 15; CDR3aa: CASSPPGGRGYGYTF; CDR3nt: TGTGCCAGCTCACCACCGGGGGGCCGTGGCTATGGCTACACCTTC
d_gene: .; j_gene: TRBJ1-2; abundance: .; v_gene: TRBV28; len: 14; CDR3aa: CASSPGDRNYGYTF; CDR3nt: TGTGCCAGCAGTCCAGGGGATAGGAACTATGGCTACACCTTC
d_gene: .; j_gene: TRBJ2-1; abundance: few; v_gene: TRBV21-1; len: 16; CDR3aa: CASSAPQASSYNEQFF; CDR3nt: TGTGCCAGCAGCGCTCCACAGGCCAGCTCCTACAATGAGCAGTTCTTC
d_gene: .; j_gene: TRBJ2-7; abundance: .; v_gene: TRBV5-1; len: 13; CDR3aa: CASSLAAGREQYF; CDR3nt: TGCGCCAGCAGCTTGGCCGCGGGGCGCGAGCAGTACTTC
d_gene: .; j_gene: TRBJ1-1; abundance: .; v_gene: TRBV5-1; len: 14; CDR3aa: CASSLSDSGFAAFF; CDR3nt: TGCGCCAGCAGCTTGTCGGACAGCGGTTTTGCAGCTTTCTTT
d_gene: TRBD2; j_gene: TRBJ2-1; abundance: many; v_gene: TRBV2; len: 15; CDR3aa: CASSGTSGGRNEQFF; CDR3nt: TGTGCCAGCAGCGGGACTAGCGGGGGACGAAATGAGCAGTTCTTC
d_gene: .; j_gene: TRBJ1-1; abundance: .; v_gene: TRBV30; len: 11; CDR3aa: CAWIRAAEAFF; CDR3nt: TGTGCCTGGATAAGGGCAGCAGAAGCTTTCTTT
d_gene: TRBD1; j_gene: TRBJ2-2; abundance: .; v_gene: TRBV9; len: 16; CDR3aa: CASSPPLGQGPGELFF; CDR3nt: TGTGCCAGCAGCCCCCCCCTGGGACAGGGTCCCGGGGAGCTGTTTTTT
d_gene: TRBD1; j_gene: TRBJ2-1; abundance: .; v_gene: TRBV7-3; len: 14; CDR3aa: CATGSGGAVNEQFF; CDR3nt: TGTGCCACGGGCTCAGGGGGCGCGGTAAATGAGCAGTTCTTC
d_gene: .; j_gene: TRBJ1-2; abundance: medium-sized; v_gene: TRBV3-1/TRBV3-2; len: 14; CDR3aa: CASSQSRYSYGYTF; CDR3nt: TGTGCCAGCAGCCAATCTCGGTATTCCTATGGCTACACCTTC
d_gene: .; j_gene: TRBJ1-2; abundance: .; v_gene: TRBV18; len: 15; CDR3aa: CASSPFNLADYGYTF; CDR3nt: TGTGCCAGCTCACCATTTAATTTGGCCGACTATGGCTACACCTTC
d_gene: .; j_gene: TRBJ2-3; abundance: many; v_gene: TRBV25-1; len: 12; CDR3aa: CASSGHTDTQYF; CDR3nt: TGTGCCAGCAGTGGCCACACAGATACGCAGTATTTT
d_gene: .; j_gene: TRBJ2-7; abundance: .; v_gene: TRBV5-6; len: 14; CDR3aa: CASSLVSTGGEQYF; CDR3nt: TGTGCCAGCAGCTTGGTCTCGACAGGCGGCGAGCAGTACTTC
d_gene: TRBD1; j_gene: TRBJ1-4; abundance: .; v_gene: TRBV19; len: 17; CDR3aa: CASSIMKSRTGGEKLFF; CDR3nt: TGTGCCAGTAGTATTATGAAGTCTCGGACAGGAGGAGAAAAACTGTTTTTT
d_gene: TRBD1; j_gene: TRBJ1-6; abundance: .; v_gene: TRBV14; len: 14; CDR3aa: CASGHRGGGSPLHF; CDR3nt: TGTGCCAGCGGACACAGGGGCGGAGGATCACCCCTCCACTTT
d_gene: TRBD2; j_gene: TRBJ2-7; abundance: few; v_gene: TRBV5-4; len: 15; CDR3aa: CASSQIGAAGYEQYF; CDR3nt: TGTGCCAGCAGCCAAATCGGGGCAGCGGGGTACGAGCAGTACTTC
d_gene: .; j_gene: TRBJ2-7; abundance: .; v_gene: TRBV30; len: 16; CDR3aa: CAWSTPGGGAEYEQYF; CDR3nt: TGTGCCTGGAGTACCCCGGGAGGGGGCGCAGAATACGAGCAGTACTTC
d_gene: .; j_gene: TRBJ2-3; abundance: once; v_gene: TRBV5-4; len: 17; CDR3aa: CASSSGDSSRSTDTQYF; CDR3nt: TGTGCCAGCAGCTCGGGGGACAGCTCAAGAAGCACAGATACGCAGTATTTT
d_gene: .; j_gene: TRBJ1-5; abundance: .; v_gene: TRBV12-3/TRBV12-4; len: 13; CDR3aa: CASSLTVNQPQHF; CDR3nt: TGTGCCAGCAGCCTAACCGTTAATCAGCCCCAGCATTTT
d_gene: .; j_gene: TRBJ1-3; abundance: .; v_gene: TRBV5-1; len: 13; CDR3aa: CASRRETGNTIYF; CDR3nt: TGCGCCAGCAGGAGGGAGACTGGAAACACCATATATTTT
d_gene: .; j_gene: TRBJ2-1; abundance: once; v_gene: TRBV5-4; len: 13; CDR3aa: CASSFLASDEQFF; CDR3nt: TGTGCCAGCAGCTTTCTCGCTTCGGATGAGCAGTTCTTC